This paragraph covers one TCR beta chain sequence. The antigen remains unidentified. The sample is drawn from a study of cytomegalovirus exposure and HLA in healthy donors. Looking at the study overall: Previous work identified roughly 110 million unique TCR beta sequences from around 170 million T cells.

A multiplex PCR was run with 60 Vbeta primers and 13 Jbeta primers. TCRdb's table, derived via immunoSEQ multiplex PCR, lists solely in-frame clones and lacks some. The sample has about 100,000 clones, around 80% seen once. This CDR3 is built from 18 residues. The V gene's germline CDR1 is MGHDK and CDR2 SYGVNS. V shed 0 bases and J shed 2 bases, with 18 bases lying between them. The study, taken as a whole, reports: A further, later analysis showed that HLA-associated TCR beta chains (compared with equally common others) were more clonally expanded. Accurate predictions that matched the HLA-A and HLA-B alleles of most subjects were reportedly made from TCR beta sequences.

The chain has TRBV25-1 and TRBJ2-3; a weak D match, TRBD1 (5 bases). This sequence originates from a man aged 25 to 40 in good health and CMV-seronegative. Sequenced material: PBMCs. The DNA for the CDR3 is TGTGCCAGCAGTGAATATGGTACTTGGGGTGGGGCCACAGATACGCAGTATTTT. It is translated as CASSEYGTWGGATDTQYF.